This T cell receptor beta chain was recovered during a study of graft-versus-host responses after intestinal transplantation. Study information: Uniformly, recipients were administered anti-thymocyte globulin induction with subsequent tacrolimus and steroids for around 3 years. General study points: Some GvH clones appeared in ileal mucosa or blood before recipient bone marrow.

Method: immunoSEQ multiplex PCR; TCRdb's copy keeps in-frame clones and lacks some. This table has roughly 97,000 clones, roughly 84% appearing once. Germline CDR1 SGDLS, CDR2 YYNGEE. The ends were cut back, 2 bases at V and 3 bases at J, with 9 bases in the middle. This CDR3 region has 13 residues. About this clone: Its antigen is unknown.

The sample here was unstimulated CD4+ T cells sorted from spleen or lymph node cells, taken before intestinal transplant. The V gene is TRBV9, the J gene TRBJ2-7; either TRBD1 or TRBD2 may supply D (6 bases each). The sequence was obtained from a human donor who received an intestinal transplant. Written as DNA, the CDR3 is TGTGCCAGCAGCGTGGGGGGCGACTACGAGCAGTACTTC. This encodes CASSVGGDYEQYF.